These 29 T cell receptor beta chains were sequenced from one sample in a study of blood T cell repertoires in COVID-19. Clones were read by immunoSEQ multiplex PCR, and TCRdb kept only the in-frame ones, dropping some. The sample lists under 75,000 clones, 89% occurring once. The sequenced material came from peripheral blood. The receptors shown here come from a man in his forties or fifties with active COVID-19.

The chain joins TRBV27 to TRBJ2-2, with 12 bases identical to TRBD2. CDR1 and CDR2 (germline): MNHEY, SMNVEV (reference sequence). CDR3 length equals 17 residues. The V and J ends lost 3 bases and 4 bases, in that order; junction bases with no gene match: 6. For the CDR3, the DNA is TGTGCCAGCAGTTTTTCGACTAGCGGGGGCTTCACCGGGGAGCTGTTTTTT. This gives the protein CASSFSTSGGFTGELFF.

The chain couples TRBV11-2 to TRBJ2-5; possible D gene TRBD2, 6 bases. V lost 5 bases and J 4 bases, leaving 17 bases between the germline ends. Per the germline V gene, CDR1 is SGHAT and CDR2 is FQNNGV. This CDR3 has 15 residues. The CDR3 region is CASSPGTLSGETQYF. The CDR3 DNA reads TGTGCCAGCAGCCCCGGGACTCTATCGGGAGAGACCCAGTACTTC.

This chain joins TRBV6-6 and TRBJ1-3; TRBD1 matches at 7 bases. Trimming at V came to 5 bases and at J to 0 bases, leaving 7 bases not matched to a gene. This CDR3 has 16 amino acids. CDR1 MNHNY and CDR2 SVGAGI come from the germline V gene (reference sequence). This chain's CDR3 is CASSRQGMGSGNTIYF. DNA of the CDR3: TGTGCCAGCAGTCGACAGGGCATGGGCTCTGGAAACACCATATATTTT.

The chain is built from TRBV27 and TRBJ1-2, with D maybe TRBD1 (5 bases). Trimming left V 5 bases short and J 0 bases short, with 10 bases between. The CDR3 is 14 residues long. Looked up from germline, CDR1 is MNHEY and CDR2 is SMNVEV (reference sequence). In DNA form, the CDR3 reads TGTGCCAGCAGTCCCAGACAGTCTAACTATGGCTACACCTTC. Residues: CASSPRQSNYGYTF.

This clone showed up just once. Here the CDR3 reads CASSSVTVYEQYF. The DNA for the CDR3 is TGTGCCAGCAGTAGCGTGACAGTCTACGAGCAGTACTTC. The gene calls are TRBV12-3 or TRBV12-4 and TRBJ2-7, with D maybe TRBD1 (5 bases). V gave up 5 bases and J gave up 3 bases, with 11 bases separating them. The CDR3 runs 13 residues.

This clone was counted between two and nine times. The chain recombines TRBV6-5 with TRBJ2-7; 13 bases are shared with TRBD2. The germline V gene encodes CDR1 MNHEY and CDR2 SVGAGI. After removal of 5 bases from V and 6 bases from J, the junction contained 7 bases not matched to a gene. This CDR3 region has 15 residues. CDR3 DNA sequence: TGTGCCAGCAGTCTAACTAGCGGGGGGGCCTTCGAGCAGTACTTC. The encoded protein is CASSLTSGGAFEQYF.

The genes are TRBV7-9 and TRBJ2-1; D possibly corresponds to TRBD2 (5 bases). The CDR3 sequence is 15 residues long. The germline CDR1 and CDR2 sequences are SEHNR and FQNEAQ (reference sequence). Trimming removed 0 bases at V and 7 bases at J, with 13 bases between. CDR3 amino acids: CASSLANSGLNEQFF. DNA for the CDR3: TGTGCCAGCAGCTTAGCAAACAGCGGCTTAAATGAGCAGTTCTTC. Using reference TRBV7-9 and TRBJ2-1 for the parts outside the CDR3, the full variable domain is DTGVSQNPRHKITKRGQNVTFRCDPISEHNRLYWYRQTLGQGPEFLTYFQNEAQLEKSRLLSDRFSAERPKGSFSTLEIQRTEQGDSAMYLCASSLANSGLNEQFFGPGTRLTVL.

V and J are TRBV9 and TRBJ2-7, with TRBD2 as a possible D gene (5 bases). The CDR3 extends over 14 amino acids. V was clipped by 0 bases and J by 5 bases, with 12 bases between them. From germline, CDR1 is SGDLS and CDR2 YYNGEE. For the CDR3, the DNA is TGTGCCAGCAGCGTAGCGCCGGGGAGTGACGAGCAGTACTTC. As protein: CASSVAPGSDEQYF.

The rearrangement links TRBV5-1 to TRBJ1-6; D may be TRBD1 (5 bases). This CDR3 has 15 residues. The germline V gene has CDR1 SGHRS and CDR2 YFSETQ. V shed 0 bases and J shed 7 bases, with 11 bases lying between them. The CDR3 nucleotides read TGCGCCAGCAGCTTGGGTGGGGGGGGAAATTCACCCCTCCACTTT. Protein sequence: CASSLGGGGNSPLHF. Full variable domain (outside the CDR3, taken from reference TRBV5-1 and TRBJ1-6): KAGVTQTPRYLIKTRGQQVTLSCSPISGHRSVSWYQQTPGQGLQFLFEYFSETQRNKGNFPGRFSGRQFSNSRSEMNVSTLELGDSALYLCASSLGGGGNSPLHFGNGTRLTVT.

This rearrangement joins TRBV19 to TRBJ2-3, with a tentative D call TRBD2 (6 bases). The CDR3 contains 13 residues. Trimming removed 4 bases at V and 5 bases at J, with 10 bases between. Germline values: CDR1 LNHDA, CDR2 SQIVND (reference sequence). The CDR3 sequence is CASSTGSGDTQYF. The CDR3 DNA is TGTGCCAGTAGTACCGGGAGTGGAGATACGCAGTATTTT.

The chain joins TRBV4-3 to TRBJ1-2; D is possibly TRBD1 (6 bases). V lost 0 bases and J 8 bases, leaving 19 bases between the germline ends. CDR1 is LGHNA and CDR2 is YSLEER in the germline V gene. This CDR3 has 16 amino acids. CDR3 DNA: TGCGCCAGCAGCCAAGATCGGATTCAAGGGGGACGGGGCTACACCTTC. Amino acid sequence: CASSQDRIQGGRGYTF.

V gene TRBV2 combines with J gene TRBJ2-4; unclear D gene. Germline V gives CDR1 SNHLY, CDR2 FYNNEI. Trimming pared 6 bases from V and 0 bases from J, leaving 9 bases between. The CDR3 is 14 residues long. CDR3: CASSPTLAKNIQYF. CDR3 coding DNA: TGTGCCAGCAGCCCGACATTAGCCAAAAACATTCAGTACTTC.

The chain recombines TRBV4-3 with TRBJ2-1; TRBD2 matches at 10 bases. CDR1 and CDR2 from the germline V gene are LGHNA and YSLEER. V lost 0 bases, J lost 4 bases, and 3 bases stayed unmatched. The CDR3 spans 16 residues. In DNA, the CDR3 is TGCGCCAGCAGCCAAGATCAACTAGCGGGATACAATGAGCAGTTCTTC. It is translated as CASSQDQLAGYNEQFF.

The V call is TRBV4-3, the J call TRBJ1-1; the match to TRBD1 covers 9 bases. With V trimmed by 4 bases and J by 0 bases, 3 bases remained unmatched. The CDR3 has 15 residues. Germline V gene data show CDR1 as LGHNA and CDR2 as YSLEER. CDR3 nucleotide sequence: TGCGCCAGCAGCCTCGGACAGGGGATGAACACTGAAGCTTTCTTT. It specifies CASSLGQGMNTEAFF.

This chain connects TRBV7-9 to TRBJ2-5; 9 positions match TRBD1. Germline loops: CDR1 SEHNR, CDR2 FQNEAQ (reference sequence). V shed 5 bases and J 7 bases; nucleotides not matched to a gene: 14. The CDR3 contains 16 residues. CDR3 nucleotides: TGTGCCAGCAGCACGCAGAGGGACAGGGTGGATTTGACCCAGTACTTC. It is translated as CASSTQRDRVDLTQYF.

The genes are TRBV7-6 and TRBJ2-7; the match to TRBD2 covers 11 bases. Germline lookup yields CDR1 SGHVS and CDR2 FNYEAQ. The CDR3 runs 16 residues. V dropped 1 base and J dropped 4; count of bases not matched to a gene: 6. The CDR3 DNA reads TGTGCCAGCAGCTTAGACTTAGCGGGGGGGTCGTACGAGCAGTACTTC. This gives the protein CASSLDLAGGSYEQYF.

This clone has just one count. The rearrangement joins TRBV28 to TRBJ2-1, with 8 nucleotides matching TRBD1. The ends lost 6 bases at V and 5 bases at J; junction bases unmatched: 9. The germline V gene has CDR1 MDHEN and CDR2 SYDVKM. The CDR3 loop spans 15 amino acids. The CDR3 spells CASRTNRGIDNEQFF. CDR3 DNA sequence: TGTGCCAGCAGAACCAACAGGGGGATAGACAATGAGCAGTTCTTC.

V and J are TRBV5-1 and TRBJ2-1; 7 nucleotides agree with TRBD2. Germline CDR1 and CDR2: SGHRS and YFSETQ. This CDR3 is 14 amino acids long. With V trimmed by 6 bases and J by 6 bases, 9 bases remained unmatched. The CDR3 DNA is TGCGCCAGCATTGCGGGGGTCCCCCCCAATGAGCAGTTCTTC. Amino acid sequence: CASIAGVPPNEQFF. The entire variable domain, with the rest obtained from reference TRBV5-1 and TRBJ2-1, is as follows: KAGVTQTPRYLIKTRGQQVTLSCSPISGHRSVSWYQQTPGQGLQFLFEYFSETQRNKGNFPGRFSGRQFSNSRSEMNVSTLELGDSALYLCASIAGVPPNEQFFGPGTRLTVL.

The V call is TRBV28, the J call TRBJ1-1, with TRBD1 as a possible D gene (5 bases). The germline V gene has CDR1 MDHEN and CDR2 SYDVKM. The CDR3 is 12 amino acids. The DNA of the CDR3 is TGTGCTATACTGCAGGGGAACACTGAAGCTTTCTTT. As protein: CAILQGNTEAFF. The whole variable domain, filled in from reference TRBV28 and TRBJ1-1, reads DVKVTQSSRYLVKRTGEKVFLECVQDMDHENMFWYRQDPGLGLRLIYFSYDVKMKEKGDIPEGYSVSREKKERFSLILESASTNQTSMYLCAILQGNTEAFFGQGTRLTVV.

The chain carries TRBV19 and TRBJ2-1, with TRBD1 as a possible D gene (6 bases). The CDR3 runs to 15 residues. The V gene's germline CDR1 is LNHDA and CDR2 SQIVND (reference sequence). V was pared by 7 bases and J by 8 bases, with 21 bases between. CDR3 coding DNA: TGTGCCAGTAAGCTTGGGGTCACAGGGTTTTATGAGCAGTTCTTC. The encoded protein is CASKLGVTGFYEQFF. Full variable domain (rest looked up from reference TRBV19 and TRBJ2-1): DGGITQSPKYLFRKEGQNVTLSCEQNLNHDAMYWYRQDPGQGLRLIYYSQIVNDFQKGDIAEGYSVSREKKESFPLTVTSAQKNPTAFYLCASKLGVTGFYEQFFGPGTRLTVL.

The CDR3 nucleotides read TGCGCCAGCAGCATTACAGGGACTGGGGCCAACGTCCTGACTTTC. It yields the protein CASSITGTGANVLTF. The V gene is TRBV5-1, the J gene TRBJ2-6; D perhaps matches TRBD1 (6 bases). The CDR3 runs to 15 residues. The V and J ends lost 4 bases and 2 bases respectively, with 10 bases between them. Germline V lookup: CDR1 SGHRS, CDR2 YFSETQ.

This chain links TRBV9 with TRBJ2-5, with D possibly TRBD2 on 5 matching bases. V shed 0 bases and J shed 5 bases, with 11 bases lying between them. The CDR3 totals 14 residues. Germline V gene data show CDR1 as SGDLS and CDR2 as YYNGEE. CDR3 residues: CASSVGVSGETQYF. CDR3 coding DNA: TGTGCCAGCAGCGTAGGGGTGAGCGGCGAGACCCAGTACTTC. The whole variable domain, remainder taken from reference TRBV9 and TRBJ2-5, is DSGVTQTPKHLITATGQRVTLRCSPRSGDLSVYWYQQSLDQGLQFLIQYYNGEERAKGNILERFSAQQFPDLHSELNLSSLELGDSALYFCASSVGVSGETQYFGPGTRLLVL.

The chain recombines TRBV9 with TRBJ2-7; perhaps TRBD2 as D (5 bases). Trimming took 1 base from V and 7 from J, leaving 9 bases between them. Per the germline V gene, CDR1 is SGDLS and CDR2 is YYNGEE. The CDR3 spans 12 residues. The CDR3 here is CASSVSPGEQYF. CDR3 bases: TGTGCCAGCAGCGTATCTCCGGGGGAGCAGTACTTC.

The chain combines TRBV5-1 with TRBJ1-4, with 12 bases fitting TRBD1. Germline CDR1 is SGHRS and CDR2 is YFSETQ. V was pared by 3 bases and J by 8 bases, with 8 bases of the junction left unmatched. This CDR3 spans 16 amino acids. In nucleotides, the CDR3 is TGCGCCAGCAGCTCGTCCTTGGGACAGGGGGCGGAAAAACTGTTTTTT. Translating gives CASSSSLGQGAEKLFF.

This chain joins TRBV2 and TRBJ2-5; unclear D gene. The CDR3 totals 13 residues. Trimming removed 7 bases from V and 2 bases from J, with 11 bases in between. CDR1 and CDR2 (germline): SNHLY, FYNNEI. The CDR3 nucleotides are TGTGCCAGCAATCCGCCCCTACAAGAGACCCAGTACTTC. Encoded protein: CASNPPLQETQYF.

V gene TRBV7-9 combines with J gene TRBJ2-3; 7 bases align to TRBD2. This CDR3 has 13 amino acids. With 5 bases clipped from V and 4 bases from J, the junction kept 3 bases outside the gene matches. In germline, CDR1 is SEHNR, CDR2 FQNEAQ (reference sequence). CDR3 region: CASSRSGADTQYF. The CDR3 bases are TGTGCCAGCAGCCGAAGCGGGGCAGATACGCAGTATTTT.

The chain is built from TRBV19 and TRBJ2-1, with D possibly matching TRBD2 (5 bases). V gave up 5 bases and J gave up 4 bases, with 6 bases separating them. Germline CDR1 is LNHDA and CDR2 is SQIVND (reference sequence). This CDR3 contains 12 residues. As DNA, the CDR3 is TGTGCCAGTAGTCGGGGATACAATGAGCAGTTCTTC. It specifies CASSRGYNEQFF.

This chain connects TRBV19 to TRBJ1-5, with 11 bases fitting TRBD1. The CDR3 consists of 16 residues. Germline V gene data show CDR1 as LNHDA and CDR2 as SQIVND (reference sequence). The junction had 5 bases not matched to a gene; V was cut back by 1 base and J by 6 bases. The CDR3 region is CASSIAGTGGFQPQHF. For the CDR3, the DNA is TGTGCCAGTAGTATAGCCGGGACAGGGGGATTTCAGCCCCAGCATTTT.

The chain employs TRBV10-3 and TRBJ1-1, with D maybe TRBD1 (5 bases). Trimming took off 10 bases at V and 2 bases at J, with 17 bases between the two ends. The germline CDR1 and CDR2 sequences are ENHRY and SYGVKD. CDR3 size: 14 residues. CDR3 sequence (DNA): TGTGCCACCCAAAGGCAGGGAACAAACACTGAAGCTTTCTTT. This sequence encodes CATQRQGTNTEAFF.